Listed below are T cell receptor beta chains from one sample, sequenced in a study of blood T cell repertoires in COVID-19. Produced via immunoSEQ multiplex PCR; TCRdb's table is partial and in-frame only. The sample comprises about 260,000 clones, around 78% of which are singletons, and roughly 4.6% rests with the top ten. Sequencing was performed on peripheral blood. These receptors all come from a man aged 55-75 years who had recovered from COVID-19. The CDR3 runs from the conserved cysteine through the conserved F or W.

J | V | CDR3
TRBJ1-2 | TRBV28 | CASRQIGTGRVLPYGYTF
TRBJ2-7 | TRBV5-1 | CASSLGETITYEQYF
TRBJ1-1 | TRBV7-2 | CASSSDRGRNTEAFF
TRBJ2-2 | TRBV5-1 | CASSRIAGVRTGELFF
TRBJ2-3 | TRBV7-6 | CATADSNVPTDTQYF
TRBJ1-2 | TRBV12-3/TRBV12-4 | CASSFLRNGYTF
TRBJ2-1 | TRBV11-2 | CASSPLGGRTGGNEQFF
TRBJ2-7 | TRBV7-9 | CASSLGTFGEQYF
TRBJ1-5 | TRBV10-3 | CAISDKGRGSNQPQHF
TRBJ1-1 | TRBV27 | CASSRQGTAFF
TRBJ2-6 | TRBV6-1 | CASSGLPVQDWANVLTF
TRBJ2-5 | TRBV15 | CATSRGTFGQQETQYF
TRBJ1-6 | TRBV7-2 | CASSLRQGARSPLHF
TRBJ2-7 | TRBV5-5 | CASSPSRDMSGEQYF
TRBJ2-2 | TRBV7-8 | CASSLLAAAGTGELFF
TRBJ2-7 | TRBV28 | CASKKLRGSGSYEQYF
TRBJ1-5 | TRBV6-5 | CASSWSGVGNQPQHF
TRBJ1-6 | TRBV20-1 | CSASLRPGSRNSPLHF
TRBJ2-2 | TRBV10-1 | CASRITENTGELFF
TRBJ2-3 | TRBV7-3 | CASSAFGLAGRADTQYF
TRBJ2-1 | TRBV10-3 | CAISDGGGESGYNEQFF
TRBJ1-2 | TRBV7-9 | CASSSETGTAAYGYTF
TRBJ2-7 | TRBV18 | CASSPWAGNTYEQYF
TRBJ2-1 | TRBV28 | CASRSTSRGYNEQFF
TRBJ2-2 | TRBV19 | CASTPGLVTGELFF
TRBJ1-3 | TRBV7-2 | CASSFQQILSGNTIYF
TRBJ2-1 | TRBV28 | CATLPRTSGEQFF
TRBJ2-1 | TRBV9 | CASSVGRTGGRNEQFF
TRBJ1-5 | TRBV6-5 | CASSLIGTRQPQHF
TRBJ2-1 | TRBV15 | CATSTGLGPNEQFF
TRBJ1-1 | TRBV29-1 | CSVVEGTGIEAFF
TRBJ1-2 | TRBV11-2 | CASSLGAGGARYGYTF
TRBJ1-5 | TRBV7-2 | CASSTQVDSNQPQHF
TRBJ1-3 | TRBV9 | CASSVATSFAGSSSGNTIYF
TRBJ2-2 | TRBV14 | CASRRQGPGELFF
TRBJ2-3 | TRBV3-1/TRBV3-2 | CASSESQKPDTQYF
TRBJ2-7 | TRBV2 | CASRGQPTYEQYF
TRBJ1-2 | TRBV2 | CATPPKGAEGYTF
TRBJ1-5 | TRBV6-1 | CASSEGQNQPQHF
TRBJ2-1 | TRBV5-5 | CASSLASGSYNEQFF
TRBJ2-7 | TRBV6-6 | CASGGLSYEQYF
TRBJ1-5 | TRBV12-3/TRBV12-4 | CASRGSYQPQHF
TRBJ1-2 | TRBV5-1 | CASSPTTGTDNYGYTF
TRBJ2-6 | TRBV7-9 | CASSLLAGGVGANVLTF
TRBJ1-4 | TRBV19 | CASTLDTTNEKLFF
TRBJ1-1 | TRBV5-6 | CASSRIIGEAFF
TRBJ2-7 | TRBV6-5 | CASSRRDRVGEQYF
TRBJ2-1 | TRBV7-2 | CASSSLYEQFF
TRBJ2-3 | TRBV19 | CASSTPSGFTDTQYF
TRBJ2-7 | TRBV5-1 | CASSFSGKWYEQYF
TRBJ2-6 | TRBV18 | CASSLGRPGSGANVLTF
TRBJ2-1 | TRBV5-6 | CASSPEISGRALNNEQFF
TRBJ1-1 | TRBV7-2 | CASSFNRVNTEAFF
TRBJ2-4 | TRBV29-1 | CSVGTSPAGNIQYF
TRBJ2-6 | TRBV2 | CAELGGAGANVLTF
TRBJ2-3 | TRBV15 | CATSRDRGTSFSDTQYF
TRBJ1-1 | TRBV7-9 | CASSTPPPGQALTEAFF
TRBJ2-7 | TRBV10-2 | CASSGPGGSLHEQYF
TRBJ2-1 | TRBV3-1/TRBV3-2 | CASSPRLGSNEQFF